The 17 T cell receptor beta chains listed next were all sequenced from one sample in a study of blood T cells in healthy people across ages. Then a second PCR, running roughly 7 to 11 cycles, was carried out with a sample-barcoded 5' primer and a J-beta primer mix. Each CDR3 protein gets one entry after TCRdb re-called the 5' RACE reads with MiXCR. The sample contains about 640,000 distinct CDR3 sequences, around 54% of which appear only once. The sequencing input was blood. Source of these receptors: a man in his sixties in good health.

This rearrangement joins TRBV5-1 to TRBJ1-5; a possible D gene is TRBD1 (5 bases). Germline V gene lookup returns CDR1 SGHRS and CDR2 YFSETQ. This CDR3 is 14 amino acids long. The ends were cut back, 0 bases at V and 3 bases at J, with 7 bases in the middle. CDR3 bases: TGCGCCAGCAGCTTGGTAGGGGACAATCAGCCCCAGCATTTT. This encodes CASSLVGDNQPQHF.

The genes are TRBV29-1 and TRBJ2-4; 7 bases agree with TRBD2. The DNA end favors TRBJ2-5, so the J call may be wrong. Germline loops: CDR1 SQVTM, CDR2 ANQGSEA. CDR3 length: 14 amino acids. The CDR3 nucleotides are TGCAGCGCCACCGGGGCTAGCGGCCAAGAGACCCAGTACTTC. This translates into CSATGASGQETQYF.

DNA of the CDR3: TGTGCCAGCAGCTTGACTTACGACGGCCTAGAGGAAAAACTGTTTTTT. This encodes CASSLTYDGLEEKLFF. This chain links TRBV11-2 with TRBJ1-4; D gene uncertain. Trimming removed 3 bases from V and 8 bases from J, with 19 bases in between. This CDR3 region has 16 residues. Germline-derived CDR1 and CDR2 are SGHAT and FQNNGV.

In regard to this clonotype: A junction boundary mismatches the germline segment, possibly from a read error. This sequence joins TRBV12-3 or TRBV12-4 and TRBJ2-3, with D possibly TRBD2 on 6 matching bases. CDR3 size: 14 residues. Here the CDR3 reads CATSVTSGADTQYF. The CDR3 DNA reads TGTGCCACCAGTGTCACATCGGGGGCAGATACGCAGTATTTT.

The J gene is TRBJ1-4, the V gene TRBV6-5; weak D call: TRBD1 (6 bases). The V gene's germline CDR1 is MNHEY and CDR2 SVGAGI. This CDR3 contains 14 residues. Trimming cost V 8 bases and J 3 bases, with 13 bases left between them. CDR3 amino acids: CASRGAGANEKLFF. As DNA, the CDR3 is TGTGCCAGCCGGGGGGCAGGAGCTAATGAAAAACTGTTTTTT.

The chain carries TRBV6-1 and TRBJ2-7; the D is unclear. CDR3 length: 14 amino acids. CDR1 and CDR2 from the germline V gene are MNHNS and SASEGT. V was pared by 2 bases and J by 3 bases, with 11 bases between. CDR3 residues: CASSERARSYEQYF. The CDR3 DNA is TGTGCCAGCAGTGAAAGGGCAAGGAGCTACGAGCAGTACTTC.

The gene calls are TRBV7-2 and TRBJ2-3, with a weak D call TRBD1 (5 bases). This CDR3 spans 15 amino acids. V lost 5 bases, J lost 0 bases, and 12 bases lay in between. The V gene's germline CDR1 is SGHTA and CDR2 FQGNSA. In DNA form, the CDR3 reads TGTGCCAGCAGCCTGGACACCCCTAGCACAGATACGCAGTATTTT. Translated, it gives CASSLDTPSTDTQYF.

The V call is TRBV15, the J call TRBJ1-5; D ambiguous. With 0 bases removed from V and 1 base from J, the gap between germline ends came to 7 bases. Germline assignment: CDR1 LNHNV and CDR2 YYDKDF (reference sequence). This CDR3 contains 15 residues. CDR3 residues: CATSRDTGSNQPQHF. CDR3 coding DNA: TGTGCCACCAGCAGAGATACGGGAAGCAATCAGCCCCAGCATTTT.

CDR3 protein: CASSRPPGAGRTDTQYF. The CDR3 DNA follows: TGTGCCAGCAGCCGACCCCCCGGTGCAGGGAGGACAGATACGCAGTATTTT. V usage is TRBV27 and J usage is TRBJ2-3; maybe TRBD2 (6 bases). Trimming removed 6 bases from V and 3 bases from J, with 22 bases in between. Germline V lookup: CDR1 MNHEY, CDR2 SMNVEV (reference sequence). The CDR3 runs 17 residues.

This clonotype was picked up a small number of times. The chain recombines TRBV7-9 with TRBJ1-4; no definite D call. Trimming stripped 5 bases from V and 5 bases from J, with 9 bases between. Germline assignment: CDR1 SEHNR and CDR2 FQNEAQ (reference sequence). The CDR3 sequence is 13 residues long. The CDR3 loop is CASSPVSNEKLFF. The CDR3 DNA reads as TGTGCCAGCAGCCCCGTTTCAAATGAAAAACTGTTTTTT.

This chain links TRBV9 with TRBJ1-6; TRBD1 might be the D (5 bases). Trimming pared 3 bases from V and 5 bases from J, leaving 15 bases between. Germline-derived CDR1 and CDR2 are SGDLS and YYNGEE. This CDR3 contains 16 residues. CDR3 loop: CASSAPGGVNNSPLHF. The CDR3, as DNA: TGTGCCAGCAGCGCGCCGGGGGGGGTCAATAATTCACCCCTCCACTTT. The whole variable domain, remainder taken from reference TRBV9 and TRBJ1-6, is DSGVTQTPKHLITATGQRVTLRCSPRSGDLSVYWYQQSLDQGLQFLIQYYNGEERAKGNILERFSAQQFPDLHSELNLSSLELGDSALYFCASSAPGGVNNSPLHFGNGTRLTVT.

The rearrangement links TRBV20-1 to TRBJ1-4, with D possibly TRBD1 on 6 matching bases. The CDR3 has 14 amino acids. V was shortened by 6 bases and J by 6 bases, with 17 bases between the two germline ends. CDR1 and CDR2 (germline): DFQATT, SNEGSKA (reference sequence). The CDR3 DNA is TGCAGTGCCTTCCCAGGGGCTTCCTATGAAAAACTGTTTTTT. Residues: CSAFPGASYEKLFF.

J is TRBJ1-2 and V is TRBV6-2 or TRBV6-3; 10 nucleotides align to TRBD1. This CDR3 contains 17 residues. Trimming took 6 bases from V and 7 from J; bases not matched to a gene: 17. Germline assignment: CDR1 MNHEY and CDR2 SVGEGT. CDR3 in DNA: TGTGCCAGCAGCACCGCTCGGGACAGGGGAGCCTCGGGTGGCTACACCTTC. It translates to CASSTARDRGASGGYTF.

The chain carries TRBV5-1 and TRBJ1-6, with 8 positions matching TRBD1. Per germline, CDR1 SGHRS and CDR2 YFSETQ. After removal of 3 bases from V and 6 bases from J, the junction contained 8 bases not matched to a gene. CDR3 length: 16 amino acids. In DNA form, the CDR3 reads TGCGCCAGCAGCTCCCGGGACAGGATCCCTAATTCACCCCTCCACTTT. It encodes CASSSRDRIPNSPLHF.

V and J are TRBV4-2 and TRBJ2-3; possibly TRBD2 for D (6 bases). Trimming took 4 bases from V and 0 from J, leaving 11 bases between them. The CDR3 is 15 amino acids. Germline V gene lookup returns CDR1 LGHNA and CDR2 YNFKEQ. CDR3 bases: TGTGCCAGCAGCCGCCGGGACTCGAGCACAGATACGCAGTATTTT. This codes for CASSRRDSSTDTQYF.

The gene calls are TRBV6-5 and TRBJ2-1, with D tentatively TRBD1 (5 bases). The CDR3 runs to 15 residues. Germline CDR1 and CDR2: MNHEY and SVGAGI. V lost 6 bases and J lost 4, with 16 bases in between. The CDR3: CASRSEGAIYNEQFF. The CDR3 region has the DNA TGTGCCAGCAGGTCCGAAGGGGCGATATACAATGAGCAGTTCTTC.

This clonotype has only a few counts. The V call is TRBV19, the J call TRBJ2-3; a weak D match, TRBD1 (5 bases). Germline V gene lookup returns CDR1 LNHDA and CDR2 SQIVND (reference sequence). Deletions cut 3 bases from V and 5 bases from J, with 12 bases between. The CDR3 contains 14 residues. Here the CDR3 reads CASSIVQQGDTQYF. As DNA, the CDR3 is TGTGCCAGTAGTATCGTCCAGCAGGGAGATACGCAGTATTTT.